This T cell receptor (beta chain) came from a study of blood T cell repertoires in COVID-19. Across the study: There were acute and convalescent COVID-19 samples, and they came from the United States, Italy and Spain.

The CDR3 loop spans 13 amino acids. Germline V CDR1 and CDR2: MNHEY, SMNVEV (reference sequence). Trimming took 6 bases from V and 4 from J, leaving 12 bases between them. Here immunoSEQ multiplex PCR was the method, and the copy in TCRdb shows in-frame clones only, minus some. The sample includes a few hundred thousand clones, 90% seen only once; the top ten take 4% to 5.5%. Sequenced: PBMCs or T cells enriched from blood (not recorded which). The chain is built from TRBV27 and TRBJ1-2; D unresolved. The sequence was collected from a woman aged 18-29 years with acute COVID-19. The CDR3 coding sequence is TGTGCCAGCAGCCTAAACAGTCTCTATGGCTACACCTTC. Residues: CASSLNSLYGYTF.